The text below deals with one TCR beta chain. What it binds is unknown. These data belong to a study of cytomegalovirus exposure and HLA in healthy donors. 60 Vbeta and 13 Jbeta primers were used in PCR. Method: immunoSEQ multiplex PCR; TCRdb's copy keeps in-frame clones and lacks some. The repertoire holds about 150,000 clones, with over 70% as singletons. From germline, CDR1 is KGHSH and CDR2 LQKENI. With V trimmed by 5 bases and J by 0 bases, 7 bases remained unmatched. The CDR3 is 18 amino acids. Findings of the study overall: What was likely a sequencing artifact was a cluster of highly shared sequence variants. Relative to equally common others, HLA-associated TCR beta chains showed greater clonal expansion in a later analysis. A link between a missense DCLRE1C variant and TCR beta V- and J-gene trimming emerged from a later analysis. A list of around 160 TCR beta chains associated with cytomegalovirus was given.

Sequences were obtained from PBMCs. This sequence originates from a woman aged 40 to 49 in good health and CMV-seronegative. The V and J genes are TRBV18 and TRBJ1-6; TRBD1 matches 10 bases. The CDR3 DNA follows: TGTGCCAGCTCAGAACCGGGACAGGGGACCTCCTATAATTCACCCCTCCACTTT. Translating gives CASSEPGQGTSYNSPLHF.